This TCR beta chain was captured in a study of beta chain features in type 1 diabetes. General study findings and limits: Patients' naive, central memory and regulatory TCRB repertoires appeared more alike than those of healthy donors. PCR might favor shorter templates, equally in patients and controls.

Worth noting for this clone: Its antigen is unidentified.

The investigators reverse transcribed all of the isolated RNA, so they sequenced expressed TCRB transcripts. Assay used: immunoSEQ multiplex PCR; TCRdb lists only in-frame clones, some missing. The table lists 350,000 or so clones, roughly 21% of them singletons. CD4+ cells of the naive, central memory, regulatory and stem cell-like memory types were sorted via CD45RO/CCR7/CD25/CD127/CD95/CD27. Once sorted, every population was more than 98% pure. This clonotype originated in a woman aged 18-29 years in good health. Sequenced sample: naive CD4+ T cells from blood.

The CDR3 loop is CATLAGGYNEQFF. For the CDR3, the DNA is TGTGCCACTTTAGCGGGGGGGTACAATGAGCAGTTCTTC. The V gene is TRBV10-3, the J gene TRBJ2-1; 11 nucleotides match TRBD2. This CDR3 region has 13 residues. Germline trimming cut 10 bases from V and 4 bases from J; bases unmatched to any gene: 3. CDR1 is ENHRY, CDR2 SYGVKD, per germline.